The 27 T cell receptor beta chains given below trace back to one sample, sequenced in a study of cytomegalovirus exposure and HLA in healthy donors. The primer mix had 60 Vbeta and 13 Jbeta primers. Only in-frame clones appear in the TCRdb table, and some are missing; sequencing was by immunoSEQ multiplex PCR. The sample lists some 130,000 clones, 80% seen once, with about 3.3% in the top ten. The sample consisted of PBMCs. These TCRs come from a male donor in good health and CMV-seronegative.

This chain uses TRBV5-1 with TRBJ1-4, with 9 bases aligning to TRBD1. The length of the CDR3 is 13 residues. The germline V gene has CDR1 SGHRS and CDR2 YFSETQ. After removal of 4 bases from V and 10 bases from J, the junction contained 5 bases not matched to a gene. The CDR3 sequence: CASSPDRGGKLFF. The CDR3 bases are TGCGCCAGCAGCCCAGACAGGGGGGGAAAACTGTTTTTT.

The chain uses TRBV6-5 and TRBJ1-1, with no clear D. The V gene lost 8 bases and the J gene lost 1 base, with 11 bases spanning the gap. Germline V gives CDR1 MNHEY, CDR2 SVGAGI. This CDR3 region has 13 residues. The CDR3 region has the DNA TGTGCCAGCGCGGTGAGAGGGAACACTGAAGCTTTCTTT. This translates into CASAVRGNTEAFF.

This chain connects TRBV7-2 to TRBJ2-1; D is ambiguous. Between the trimmed V and J ends, which lost 2 bases and 10 bases, there was a span of 6 bases. The germline V gene encodes CDR1 SGHTA and CDR2 FQGNSA. The CDR3 extends over 11 amino acids. CDR3 DNA sequence: TGTGCCAGCAGCTTATTCAGGGAGCAGTTCTTC. It translates to CASSLFREQFF.

This rearrangement joins TRBV7-2 to TRBJ2-7; unclear D gene. Germline CDR1 and CDR2: SGHTA and FQGNSA. The CDR3 has 11 residues. V was trimmed by 5 bases and J by 3 bases, leaving 5 bases between them. CDR3 sequence reads: CASSPDYEQYF. In DNA, the CDR3 is TGTGCCAGCAGCCCAGACTACGAGCAGTACTTC. Together with reference TRBV7-2 and TRBJ2-7, the CDR3 gives the full variable domain: GAGVSQSPSNKVTEKGKDVELRCDPISGHTALYWYRQSLGQGLEFLIYFQGNSAPDKSGLPSDRFSAERTGGSVSTLTIQRTQQEDSAVYLCASSPDYEQYFGPGTRLTVT.

This clone appeared once. The chain uses TRBV16 and TRBJ2-1; D not resolved. This CDR3 region has 12 residues. V lost 5 bases and J 3 bases, leaving 5 bases between the germline ends. The germline gives CDR1 KGHSY, CDR2 FQNENV. Here the CDR3 reads CASSNNYNEQFF. Here the CDR3 DNA reads TGTGCCAGCAGCAACAACTACAATGAGCAGTTCTTC. Using reference TRBV16 and TRBJ2-1 for the parts outside the CDR3, the full variable domain is GEEVAQTPKHLVRGEGQKAKLYCAPIKGHSYVFWYQQVLKNEFKFLISFQNENVFDETGMPKERFSAKCLPNSPCSLEIQATKLEDSAVYFCASSNNYNEQFFGPGTRLTVL.

The V and J genes are TRBV19 and TRBJ1-5, with a possible D match to TRBD1 (5 bases). The CDR3 totals 15 residues. Germline lookup yields CDR1 LNHDA and CDR2 SQIVND (reference sequence). Trimming stripped 4 bases from V and 8 bases from J, with 18 bases between. The CDR3 DNA reads as TGTGCCAGTAGTACCCCGATGATGGGCAGGGAGCCCCAGCATTTT. Amino acid sequence: CASSTPMMGREPQHF. Filled out from reference TRBV19 and TRBJ1-5, the complete variable domain reads DGGITQSPKYLFRKEGQNVTLSCEQNLNHDAMYWYRQDPGQGLRLIYYSQIVNDFQKGDIAEGYSVSREKKESFPLTVTSAQKNPTAFYLCASSTPMMGREPQHFGDGTRLSIL.

The rearrangement links TRBV5-1 to TRBJ2-7, with TRBD2 matching over 7 bases. V dropped 4 bases and J dropped 3; count of bases not matched to a gene: 7. Germline V gives CDR1 SGHRS, CDR2 YFSETQ. The CDR3 covers 14 residues. For the CDR3, the DNA is TGCGCCAGCAGCCTAAGCGGGATATACTACGAGCAGTACTTC. It encodes CASSLSGIYYEQYF.

The table lists this clone with a few counts. The chain recombines TRBV28 with TRBJ2-1; D unclear. Trimming removed 6 bases at V and 10 bases at J, with 13 bases between. The CDR3 covers 12 residues. The V gene's germline CDR1 is MDHEN and CDR2 SYDVKM. CDR3 sequence reads: CASSLFRNEQFF. In DNA form, the CDR3 reads TGTGCCAGCAGCCTTTTTAGAAACGAGCAGTTCTTC.

The chain links TRBV25-1 to TRBJ2-5; TRBD1 might be the D (5 bases). The CDR3 runs 15 residues. Trimming cost V 2 bases and J 1 base, with 11 bases left between them. The germline CDR1 and CDR2 sequences are MGHDK and SYGVNS. CDR3 bases: TGTGCCAGCAGTGAAGGTGGGGCCTCCCAAGAGACCCAGTACTTC. It translates to CASSEGGASQETQYF.

J is TRBJ2-2 and V is TRBV5-1, with 8 bases identical to TRBD1. The CDR3 runs 16 residues. Trimming at V came to 3 bases and at J to 5 bases, leaving 9 bases not matched to a gene. The germline V gene has CDR1 SGHRS and CDR2 YFSETQ. CDR3 protein: CASSSGQGQATGELFF. The CDR3 nucleotides are TGCGCCAGCAGCTCTGGACAGGGACAAGCAACCGGGGAGCTGTTTTTT.

The V and J genes are TRBV18 and TRBJ2-7, with 8 bases lining up with TRBD1. With V trimmed by 3 bases and J by 8 bases, 3 bases remained unmatched. Germline loops: CDR1 KGHSH, CDR2 LQKENI. The CDR3 covers 12 residues. The CDR3 region is CASSPRDRQQYF. CDR3 in DNA: TGTGCCAGCTCACCGAGGGACAGGCAGCAGTACTTC.

This sequence joins TRBV7-9 and TRBJ2-5; 7 bases fit TRBD2. The CDR3 contains 17 residues. Germline CDR1 reads SEHNR; CDR2 reads FQNEAQ (reference sequence). J lost 2 bases, V lost 0 bases, and 9 bases had no gene match. In DNA form, the CDR3 reads TGTGCCAGCAGCTTAGCGATTGGGGGGGGACTACAAGAGACCCAGTACTTC. Translated: CASSLAIGGGLQETQYF.

J is TRBJ2-3 and V is TRBV5-4; 9 bases agree with TRBD2. The V segment lost 1 base and the J segment 2 bases; nucleotides outside the gene matches: 5. Germline assignment: CDR1 SGHNT and CDR2 YYREEE (reference sequence). The CDR3 totals 16 residues. The CDR3 nucleotides are TGTGCCAGCAGCTTGAAGCGGGAGGTACCCACAGATACGCAGTATTTT. Residues: CASSLKREVPTDTQYF. The variable domain in full, completed from reference TRBV5-4 and TRBJ2-3, reads ETGVTQSPTHLIKTRGQQVTLRCSSQSGHNTVSWYQQALGQGPQFIFQYYREEENGRGNFPPRFSGLQFPNYSSELNVNALELDDSALYLCASSLKREVPTDTQYFGPGTRLTVL.

In this sample, this clone turned up a few times. Written as DNA, the CDR3 is TGTGCCAGCAGCGTAGCTAGCAGGACTAGCGGGGGGGAGGGCAATGAGCAGTTCTTC. As protein: CASSVASRTSGGEGNEQFF. The V call is TRBV9, the J call TRBJ2-1, with 15 bases identical to TRBD2. The CDR3 extends over 19 amino acids. The V gene's germline CDR1 is SGDLS and CDR2 YYNGEE. J was trimmed by 6 bases and V by 0 bases; bases with no gene match: 10.

V gene TRBV5-1 combines with J gene TRBJ1-6; perhaps TRBD1 as D (5 bases). Looked up from germline, CDR1 is SGHRS and CDR2 is YFSETQ. The V end was cut by 0 bases, the J end by 9 bases, with 7 bases between. The CDR3 has 13 amino acids. CDR3 region: CASSLEGLSPLHF. Written as DNA, the CDR3 is TGCGCCAGCAGCTTGGAGGGGCTTTCACCCCTCCACTTT. Based on the CDR3 plus reference TRBV5-1 and TRBJ1-6, the full variable domain is KAGVTQTPRYLIKTRGQQVTLSCSPISGHRSVSWYQQTPGQGLQFLFEYFSETQRNKGNFPGRFSGRQFSNSRSEMNVSTLELGDSALYLCASSLEGLSPLHFGNGTRLTVT.

The V and J genes are TRBV6-1 and TRBJ2-7, with 11 bases fitting TRBD2. The CDR3 is made up of 15 amino acids. The trim removed 6 bases at V and 6 bases at J, leaving 10 bases unmatched. Germline CDR1 and CDR2: MNHNS and SASEGT. CDR3 bases: TGTGCCAGCAGCCTAATAGCGGGAGGGCCGGGCGAGCAGTACTTC. Translation: CASSLIAGGPGEQYF.

This chain links TRBV20-1 with TRBJ1-1, with D possibly matching TRBD1 (5 bases). This CDR3 is 11 amino acids long. The V end was cut by 6 bases, the J end by 6 bases, with 11 bases between. The germline V gene has CDR1 DFQATT and CDR2 SNEGSKA (reference sequence). The CDR3 region is CSARKTAEAFF. CDR3 coding DNA: TGCAGTGCCCGGAAGACAGCTGAAGCTTTCTTT.

The CDR3 region is CASSITQGNYGYTF. DNA for the CDR3: TGTGCCAGCAGCATAACACAGGGTAACTATGGCTACACCTTC. The chain is built from TRBV5-4 and TRBJ1-2; tentative D call: TRBD1 (6 bases). Per germline, CDR1 SGHNT and CDR2 YYREEE (reference sequence). The CDR3 loop spans 14 amino acids. With 4 bases removed from V and 1 base from J, the gap between germline ends came to 11 bases. The full variable domain, with the rest looked up from reference TRBV5-4 and TRBJ1-2, is ETGVTQSPTHLIKTRGQQVTLRCSSQSGHNTVSWYQQALGQGPQFIFQYYREEENGRGNFPPRFSGLQFPNYSSELNVNALELDDSALYLCASSITQGNYGYTFGSGTRLTVV.

CDR3 in DNA: TGCGCCAGCAGCCAGGGGGACAGGTTCTCTGGGGCCAACGTCCTGACTTTC. Translation gives CASSQGDRFSGANVLTF. J is TRBJ2-6 and V is TRBV4-1, with 8 bases that match TRBD1. Trimming cost V 3 bases and J 0 bases; bases outside gene matches: 4. This CDR3 contains 17 residues. CDR1 MGHRA and CDR2 YSYEKL come from the germline V gene.

This sequence joins TRBV7-2 and TRBJ2-7; 10 bases line up with TRBD2. CDR3 length: 16 residues. Per the germline V gene, CDR1 is SGHTA and CDR2 is FQGNSA. Germline trimming cut 4 bases from V and 5 bases from J; bases unmatched to any gene: 11. The CDR3 coding sequence is TGTGCCAGCAGCTCACGACTAGCGGGTCTGTCCCACGAGCAGTACTTC. Amino acid sequence: CASSSRLAGLSHEQYF.

V and J are TRBV7-9 and TRBJ2-2; 9 bases fit TRBD2. The germline CDR1 and CDR2 sequences are SEHNR and FQNEAQ (reference sequence). This CDR3 contains 17 residues. The V segment lost 4 bases and the J segment 5 bases; nucleotides outside the gene matches: 11. The CDR3 region is CASSSERLAGKTGELFF. The CDR3 DNA is TGTGCCAGCAGCTCAGAACGGCTAGCGGGGAAAACCGGGGAGCTGTTTTTT.

This chain links TRBV6-5 with TRBJ2-3; TRBD1 is a possible D gene (6 bases). The length of the CDR3 is 13 residues. Trimming cost V 7 bases and J 6 bases, with 14 bases left between them. CDR1 and CDR2 (germline): MNHEY, SVGAGI. CDR3 nucleotides: TGTGCCAGCATAGCAGGGGAGAGCGATACGCAGTATTTT. Its translation is CASIAGESDTQYF.

The V call is TRBV10-3, the J call TRBJ2-2; D might be TRBD2 (5 bases). The CDR3 spans 12 residues. With 10 bases removed from V and 1 base from J, the gap between germline ends came to 7 bases. Germline V CDR1 and CDR2: ENHRY, SYGVKD. The chain's CDR3 is CASRGNTGELFF. The CDR3 region has the DNA TGTGCCAGCCGGGGGAACACCGGGGAGCTGTTTTTT.

The CDR3 region has the DNA TGTGCCAGCAGCCAAGCTCTTAGGGGGGAGGGCCTAATGGGGGAGCAGTACTTC. It encodes CASSQALRGEGLMGEQYF. The chain employs TRBV4-2 and TRBJ2-7, with D tentatively TRBD2 (7 bases). Germline V gene sequence: CDR1 LGHNA, CDR2 YNFKEQ. The CDR3 is 18 amino acids. V lost 1 base and J lost 7, with 26 bases in between.

This chain connects TRBV6-5 to TRBJ1-1; 9 positions agree with TRBD1. Germline V gives CDR1 MNHEY, CDR2 SVGAGI. The CDR3 length is 15 residues. V shed 2 bases, J shed 1 base, and the junction held 2 bases outside the gene matches. The CDR3: CASSYQGQGNTEAFF. The CDR3 bases are TGTGCCAGCAGTTACCAGGGACAGGGGAACACTGAAGCTTTCTTT.

The chain carries TRBV19 and TRBJ2-7; 7 bases map to TRBD2. This CDR3 comprises 15 residues. Germline values: CDR1 LNHDA, CDR2 SQIVND (reference sequence). V lost 3 bases to trimming and J lost 2 bases; unmatched junction nucleotides: 7. The CDR3, as DNA: TGTGCCAGTAGTATCCCTGGGAGCGGGACCTACGAGCAGTACTTC. Encoded protein: CASSIPGSGTYEQYF.

This clone was seen a handful of times. This chain links TRBV4-3 with TRBJ2-2; 10 positions match TRBD1. The CDR3 sequence is 15 residues long. Germline CDR1 is LGHNA and CDR2 is YSLEER. The J segment lost 5 bases and the V segment lost 6 bases, leaving 6 bases of the junction unmatched. The CDR3 is CASRRGTGETGELFF. The CDR3, as DNA: TGCGCCAGCAGAAGGGGGACAGGGGAGACCGGGGAGCTGTTTTTT.